This T cell receptor (beta chain) was sequenced in a study of early T cells in non-severe SARS-CoV-2 infection. Study-level information: The chains were unpaired, and the sequenced material was bulk RNA from unsorted whole blood. Study-level points and caveats: Matches to VDJdb favored anti-spike CD8 responses and missed private and CD4 specificities.

Germline lookup yields CDR1 MGHRA and CDR2 YSYEKL. The CDR3 is 14 residues long. The library protocol tagged individual cDNA molecules with unique molecular identifiers. Using its own MiXCR run on the 5' RACE reads, TCRdb lists one record per CDR3 protein. The sample carries around 70,000 distinct CDR3 sequences, 9% to 15% recorded once. To note about this clonotype: No antigen is known for it. The junction departs from germline at one end; a sequencing error may be responsible.

The sequencing sample was made of whole blood. V is TRBV4-1 and J is TRBJ1-5; D is unclear. The sequence was collected from an adult who was a healthcare worker with PCR-confirmed SARS-CoV-2 infection or an uninfected control (not recorded which). This CDR3 is CASSQYVTDQPQHF. The CDR3 DNA reads TGCGCCAGCAGCCAATACGTTACGGATCAGCCCCAGCATTTC.